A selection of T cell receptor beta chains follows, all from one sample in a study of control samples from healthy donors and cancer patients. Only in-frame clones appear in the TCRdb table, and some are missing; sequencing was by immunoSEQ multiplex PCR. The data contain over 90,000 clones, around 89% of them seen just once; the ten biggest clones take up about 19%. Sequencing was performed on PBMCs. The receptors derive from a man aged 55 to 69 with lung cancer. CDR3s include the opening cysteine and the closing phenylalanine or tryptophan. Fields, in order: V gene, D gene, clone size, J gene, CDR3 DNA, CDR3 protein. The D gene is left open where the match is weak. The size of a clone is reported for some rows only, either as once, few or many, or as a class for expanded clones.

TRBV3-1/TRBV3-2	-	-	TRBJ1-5	TGTGCCAGCAGCCCTTCGGGACTCAACAATCAGCCCCAGCATTTT	CASSPSGLNNQPQHF
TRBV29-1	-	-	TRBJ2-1	TGCAGCGTTGCAGTAGGCAATGAGCAGTTCTTC	CSVAVGNEQFF
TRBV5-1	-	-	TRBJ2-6	TGCGCCAGCAGCGCGGACTCTGGGGCCAACGTCCTGACTTTC	CASSADSGANVLTF
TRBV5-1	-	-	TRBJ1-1	TGCGCCAGCAGCTTGGTCGGGGGTTCAAACACTGAAGCTTTCTTT	CASSLVGGSNTEAFF
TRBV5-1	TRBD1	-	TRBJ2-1	TGCGCCAGCAGCTTGGAGGGACAGGGAGAACTAGTCCCTAACAATGAGCAGTTCTTC	CASSLEGQGELVPNNEQFF
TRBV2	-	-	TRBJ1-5	TGTGCCAGCAGTGAAGGGGAGGGGGGGCAGCCCCAGCATTTT	CASSEGEGGQPQHF
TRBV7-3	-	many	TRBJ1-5	TGTGCCAGCAGCTTTATGGCAGGGCATAGCAATCAGCCCCAGCATTTT	CASSFMAGHSNQPQHF
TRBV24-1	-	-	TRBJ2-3	TGTGCCACCAGTGACTCCCGGACTAGCACAGATACGCAGTATTTT	CATSDSRTSTDTQYF
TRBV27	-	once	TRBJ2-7	TGTGCCAGCAGTTTATCGGCAGCTCTCTCCTACGAGCAGTACTTC	CASSLSAALSYEQYF
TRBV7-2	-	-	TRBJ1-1	TGTGCCAGCTCCGGGGGCTCGGGAACTGAAGCTTTCTTT	CASSGGSGTEAFF
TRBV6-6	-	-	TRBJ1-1	TGTGCCAGTGCCGACAGGCAGCGAACTGAAGCTTTCTTT	CASADRQRTEAFF
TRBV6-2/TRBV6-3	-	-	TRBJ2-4	TGTGCCAGCAGTTACCACGGACAGAATCTAGCCAAAAACATTCAGTACTTC	CASSYHGQNLAKNIQYF
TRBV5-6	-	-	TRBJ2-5	TGTGCCAGCAGCACCGTACAGGGTACAGAGACCCAGTACTTC	CASSTVQGTETQYF
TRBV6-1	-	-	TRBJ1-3	TGTGCCAGCAGTGAAGCAGCCCTCGAGAGAAGGGGTGGAAACACCATATATTTT	CASSEAALERRGGNTIYF
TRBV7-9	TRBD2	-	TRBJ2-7	TGTGCCAGCAGCACCATTCTAGCGGGGCTCGGAGAGCAGTACTTC	CASSTILAGLGEQYF
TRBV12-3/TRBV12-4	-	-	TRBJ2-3	TGTGCCAGGGGGCGGGGCTCCACAGATACGCAGTATTTT	CARGRGSTDTQYF
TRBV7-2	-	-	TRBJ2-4	TGTGCCAGCAGCTCCCCGGGGCTGCGGATTCAGTACTTC	CASSSPGLRIQYF
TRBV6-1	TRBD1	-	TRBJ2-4	TGTGCCAGCAGTGTACCGGCCGGGACAGGGAATAGGAACATTCAGTACTTC	CASSVPAGTGNRNIQYF
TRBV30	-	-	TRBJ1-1	TGTGCCTGGAGTGTAATAGCCAGGTTCGCCACTGAAGCTTTCTTT	CAWSVIARFATEAFF
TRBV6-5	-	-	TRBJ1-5	TGTGCCAGCAGGAGGGGGAATCAGCCCCAGCATTTT	CASRRGNQPQHF
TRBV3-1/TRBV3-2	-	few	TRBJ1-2	TGTGCCAGCAGCCCCTCGGGTGGACGCCTGTCGGGCTACACCTTC	CASSPSGGRLSGYTF